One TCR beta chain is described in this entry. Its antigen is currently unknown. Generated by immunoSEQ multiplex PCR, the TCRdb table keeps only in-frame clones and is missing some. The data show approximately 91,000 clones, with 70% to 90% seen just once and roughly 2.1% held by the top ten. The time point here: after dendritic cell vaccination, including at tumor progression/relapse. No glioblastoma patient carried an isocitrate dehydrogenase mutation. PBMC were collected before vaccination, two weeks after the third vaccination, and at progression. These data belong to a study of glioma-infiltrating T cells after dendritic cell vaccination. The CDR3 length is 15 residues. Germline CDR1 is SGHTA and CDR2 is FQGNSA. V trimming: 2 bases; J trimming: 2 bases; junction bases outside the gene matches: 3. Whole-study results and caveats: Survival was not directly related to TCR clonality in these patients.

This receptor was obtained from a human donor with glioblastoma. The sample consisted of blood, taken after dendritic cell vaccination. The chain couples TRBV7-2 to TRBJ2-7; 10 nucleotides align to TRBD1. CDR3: CASSLTGTGAYEQYF. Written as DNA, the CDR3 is TGTGCCAGCAGCTTAACCGGGACAGGGGCCTACGAGCAGTACTTC.